The TCR beta chain described here comes from a study of T cell responses to AZD1222 COVID-19 vaccine. This clone appeared a single time. Measured with immunoSEQ multiplex PCR; TCRdb has only the in-frame clones, and not every one. Counted here are 110,000 to 150,000 clones, about 93% occurring once; the ten biggest clones make up over 7.5%. The ends lost 1 base at V and 2 bases at J; junction bases unmatched: 8. From germline, CDR1 is SQVTM and CDR2 ANQGSEA. CDR3 size: 16 residues. The rearrangement uses TRBV29-1 and TRBJ2-3, with 8 positions matching TRBD2. This sample comprised peripheral blood, obtained on day 0 of AZD1222 vaccination. The source of this sequence is an adult in good health. In nucleotides, the CDR3 is TGCAGCGTTGAAGGCGGGCTAGCGGGTTACACAGATACGCAGTATTTT. The encoded protein is CSVEGGLAGYTDTQYF.